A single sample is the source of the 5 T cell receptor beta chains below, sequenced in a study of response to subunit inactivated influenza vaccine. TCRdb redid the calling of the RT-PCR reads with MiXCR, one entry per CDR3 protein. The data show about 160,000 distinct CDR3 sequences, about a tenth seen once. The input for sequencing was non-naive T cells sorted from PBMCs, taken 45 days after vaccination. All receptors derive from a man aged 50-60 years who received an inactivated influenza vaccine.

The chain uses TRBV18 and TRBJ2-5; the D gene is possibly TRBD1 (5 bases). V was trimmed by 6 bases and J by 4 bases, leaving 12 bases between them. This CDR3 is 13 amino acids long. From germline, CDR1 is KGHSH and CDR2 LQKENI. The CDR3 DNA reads TGTGCCAGCTCCCAACAGGCGACAGAGACCCAGTACTTC. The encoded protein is CASSQQATETQYF.

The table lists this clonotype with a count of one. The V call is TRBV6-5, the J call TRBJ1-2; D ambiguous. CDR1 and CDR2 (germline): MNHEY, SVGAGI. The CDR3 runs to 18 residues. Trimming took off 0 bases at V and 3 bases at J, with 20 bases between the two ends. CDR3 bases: TGTGCCAGCAGTTACTCGAGTATCGGCAGACCCCCTGACTATGGCTACACCTTC. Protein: CASSYSSIGRPPDYGYTF.

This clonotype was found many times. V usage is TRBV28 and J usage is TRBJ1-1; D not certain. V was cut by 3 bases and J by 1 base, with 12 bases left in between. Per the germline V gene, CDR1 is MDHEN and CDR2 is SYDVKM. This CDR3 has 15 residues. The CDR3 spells CASSFVSSPNTEAFF. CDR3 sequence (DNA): TGTGCCAGCAGTTTCGTGTCAAGCCCGAACACTGAAGCTTTCTTT.

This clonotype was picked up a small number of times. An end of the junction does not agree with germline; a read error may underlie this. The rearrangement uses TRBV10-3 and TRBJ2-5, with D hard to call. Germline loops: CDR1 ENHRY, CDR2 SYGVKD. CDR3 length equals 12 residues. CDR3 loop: CVISTSEETQYF. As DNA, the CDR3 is TGTGTCATCAGCACAAGTGAGGAGACCCAGTACTTC.

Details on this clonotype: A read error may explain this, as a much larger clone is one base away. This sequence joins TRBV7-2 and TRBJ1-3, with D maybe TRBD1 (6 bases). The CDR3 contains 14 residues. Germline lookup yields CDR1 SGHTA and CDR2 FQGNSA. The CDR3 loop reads CACSGDRWKNTIYF. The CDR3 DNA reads TGTGCCTGCAGCGGCGACAGGTGGAAGAACACCATATATTTT.